The rows below give T cell receptor beta chains drawn from one sample of a study of cytomegalovirus exposure and HLA in healthy donors. Profiled with immunoSEQ multiplex PCR; TCRdb holds only in-frame clones, not every one. Found here are tens of thousands of clones, around 80% of them singletons; the top ten hold more than 7.5%. The source material was PBMCs. These receptors originate from a man aged 35 to 55 in good health and CMV-seronegative. CDR3s include the opening cysteine and the closing phenylalanine or tryptophan. The D gene is left open where the match is weak. Where a row states a size, it is once, few, many or the class of an expanded clone; other rows omit it.

clone_size d_call j_call v_call cdr3_aa cdr3_nt
- - TRBJ2-7 TRBV18 CASSPPVSGPAGEQYF TGTGCCAGCTCACCACCGGTTTCTGGCCCCGCGGGAGAGCAGTACTTC
few - TRBJ1-1 TRBV28 CASSSNTEAFF TGTGCCAGCAGCTCTAACACTGAAGCTTTCTTT
- - TRBJ1-5 TRBV5-4 CASSNLQDGNSNQPQHF TGTGCCAGCAGTAACCTACAGGACGGCAATAGCAATCAGCCCCAGCATTTT
- TRBD1 TRBJ1-3 TRBV7-6 CASSLGGQGLSGNTIYF TGTGCCAGCAGCTTGGGGGGACAGGGTCTCTCTGGAAACACCATATATTTT
once TRBD1 TRBJ1-4 TRBV28 CASTDRGRANEKLFF TGTGCCAGCACCGACAGGGGGCGAGCTAATGAAAAACTGTTTTTT
- TRBD1 TRBJ1-4 TRBV6-1 CASSEVDRGNEKLFF TGTGCCAGCAGTGAAGTGGACAGGGGCAATGAAAAACTGTTTTTT
few - TRBJ2-1 TRBV5-6 CASSLQYNEQFF TGTGCCAGCAGCTTACAGTACAATGAGCAGTTCTTC
- - TRBJ2-5 TRBV21-1 CATANPGLAEEKTQYF TGTGCCACCGCCAATCCGGGACTAGCGGAAGAGAAGACCCAGTACTTC
- TRBD1 TRBJ2-3 TRBV28 CASSLTGDSSTDTQYF TGTGCCAGCAGTTTAACAGGGGATTCTAGCACAGATACGCAGTATTTT
few TRBD1 TRBJ2-7 TRBV19 CASSIFPGQGVEQYF TGTGCCAGTAGTATCTTTCCGGGACAGGGGGTCGAGCAGTACTTC
- - TRBJ2-1 TRBV11-2 CASSSQGSGASSYNEQFF TGTGCCAGCAGCTCGCAGGGCTCTGGGGCAAGCTCCTACAATGAGCAGTTCTTC
- TRBD2 TRBJ2-1 TRBV29-1 CSVHNPGLAGDLKQFF TGCAGCGTACACAACCCGGGACTAGCGGGAGATTTAAAGCAGTTCTTC
once TRBD2 TRBJ2-5 TRBV5-6 CASGVAGGPYPYF TGTGCCAGCGGTGTAGCGGGGGGGCCTTACCCGTACTTC
- - TRBJ2-2 TRBV28 CATYRNTGELFF TGTGCCACCTACAGGAACACCGGGGAGCTGTTTTTT
- - TRBJ2-5 TRBV15 CATSRDKTGTGETQYF TGTGCCACCAGCAGAGATAAGACAGGTACAGGGGAGACCCAGTACTTC
once - TRBJ1-6 TRBV19 CASSRGWDSPLHF TGTGCCTCAAGCCGGGGGTGGGATTCACCCCTCCACTTT
- - TRBJ2-3 TRBV18 CASSPGLGEHVADTQYF TGTGCCAGCTCCCCTGGGCTTGGGGAGCACGTCGCAGATACGCAGTATTTT
few TRBD1 TRBJ1-2 TRBV6-6 CASRQGARLYGYTF TGTGCCAGCAGACAGGGGGCAAGACTCTATGGCTACACCTTC
- TRBD1 TRBJ1-1 TRBV29-1 CSVFRTGMNTEAFF TGCAGCGTTTTTCGGACAGGGATGAACACTGAAGCTTTCTTT
- - TRBJ1-3 TRBV15 CATSRESGRAYSGNTIYF TGTGCCACCAGCAGAGAATCGGGCAGGGCCTACTCTGGAAACACCATATATTTT
- TRBD2 TRBJ2-7 TRBV27 CASTRLAGGYEQYF TGTGCCAGCACCAGACTAGCGGGTGGTTACGAGCAGTACTTC
- - TRBJ2-1 TRBV18 CASTLTGYVADNEQFF TGTGCCAGCACACTCACGGGGTATGTGGCCGACAATGAGCAGTTCTTC
- TRBD2 TRBJ2-3 TRBV7-9 CASSFLAGNTDTQYF TGTGCCAGCAGCTTTTTAGCGGGGAACACAGATACGCAGTATTTT
few TRBD1 TRBJ1-5 TRBV6-6 CASSHQGQGSDQPQHF TGTGCCAGCAGTCACCAGGGACAGGGAAGCGATCAGCCCCAGCATTTT
- TRBD1 TRBJ1-1 TRBV11-2 CASSNRDSKAVNTEAFF TGTGCCAGCAGCAACCGGGACAGCAAAGCGGTGAACACTGAAGCTTTCTTT
- TRBD1 TRBJ1-1 TRBV2 CASKWGRGANTEAFF TGTGCCAGCAAGTGGGGCAGGGGGGCGAACACTGAAGCTTTCTTT
- TRBD2 TRBJ2-3 TRBV29-1 CSVDGLAGMLFSTDTQYF TGCAGCGTTGATGGGCTAGCGGGGATGCTTTTTAGCACAGATACGCAGTATTTT
- - TRBJ2-2 TRBV28 CASIRRNTGELFF TGTGCCAGCATACGCAGGAACACCGGGGAGCTGTTTTTT